Listed below are T cell receptor beta chains from one sample, sequenced in a study of blood T cell repertoires in COVID-19. Assay used: immunoSEQ multiplex PCR; TCRdb lists only in-frame clones, some missing. Of 250,000 or so clones detected, 83% appear once; the ten largest clones hold around 6%. Material for sequencing was peripheral blood. These TCRs come from a human donor in a cohort sampled during active COVID-19. Both conserved end residues are part of each CDR3. A D gene is named only where the DNA matches it firmly. A clone size is listed for some rows: how often the clone was seen (once, few, many), or a class if it is expanded.

v_gene: TRBV19; j_gene: TRBJ1-4; d_gene: NA; abundance: NA; CDR3nt: TGTGCCAGTAGTATCCAACGGCGAGGCATTAATGAAAAACTGTTTTTT; CDR3aa: CASSIQRRGINEKLFF
v_gene: TRBV19; j_gene: TRBJ1-5; d_gene: NA; abundance: NA; CDR3nt: TGTGCCAGTAGTTTCCCGGCAGGGAATCAGCCCCAGCATTTT; CDR3aa: CASSFPAGNQPQHF
v_gene: TRBV9; j_gene: TRBJ1-1; d_gene: NA; abundance: NA; CDR3nt: TGTGCCAGCAGCCTAGGGGTGGGGGGAAGTAACACTGAAGCTTTCTTT; CDR3aa: CASSLGVGGSNTEAFF
v_gene: TRBV6-5; j_gene: TRBJ1-2; d_gene: NA; abundance: NA; CDR3nt: TGTGCCAGCAGTACGGACATGCTCTATGGCTACACCTTC; CDR3aa: CASSTDMLYGYTF
v_gene: TRBV10-3; j_gene: TRBJ1-2; d_gene: TRBD1; abundance: NA; CDR3nt: TGTGCCATCAGGGAGGACAGGGTAAACTATGGCTACACCTTC; CDR3aa: CAIREDRVNYGYTF
v_gene: TRBV6-5; j_gene: TRBJ2-3; d_gene: NA; abundance: NA; CDR3nt: TGTGCCAGCAGACAGGACACAGATACGCAGTATTTT; CDR3aa: CASRQDTDTQYF
v_gene: TRBV5-6; j_gene: TRBJ1-2; d_gene: TRBD1; abundance: NA; CDR3nt: TGTGCCAGCAGCCCCCCAACAGGGGACTATGGCTACACCTTC; CDR3aa: CASSPPTGDYGYTF
v_gene: TRBV11-3; j_gene: TRBJ2-3; d_gene: TRBD2; abundance: NA; CDR3nt: TGTGCCAGCAGCTTCTCTAGCGGGAGAACAGATACGCAGTATTTT; CDR3aa: CASSFSSGRTDTQYF
v_gene: TRBV7-6; j_gene: TRBJ1-2; d_gene: TRBD1; abundance: NA; CDR3nt: TGTGCCAGCAGCTTAGGTACAGGGGTCACCTATGGCTACACCTTC; CDR3aa: CASSLGTGVTYGYTF
v_gene: TRBV2; j_gene: TRBJ2-7; d_gene: TRBD2; abundance: NA; CDR3nt: TGTGCCAGCAGTGAAATGGGGGGGACCCCCGACGAGCAGTACTTC; CDR3aa: CASSEMGGTPDEQYF
v_gene: TRBV7-2; j_gene: TRBJ2-1; d_gene: NA; abundance: NA; CDR3nt: TGTGCCAGCAGTCTCCGGGACTTCTCCTTTAGCTCCTACAATGAGCAGTTCTTC; CDR3aa: CASSLRDFSFSSYNEQFF
v_gene: TRBV6-5; j_gene: TRBJ2-2; d_gene: NA; abundance: NA; CDR3nt: TGTGCCAGCAGCCCCCCTAGGGGGAACACCGGGGAGCTGTTTTTT; CDR3aa: CASSPPRGNTGELFF
v_gene: TRBV12-5; j_gene: TRBJ2-7; d_gene: NA; abundance: NA; CDR3nt: TGTGCTAGTGGTTTGGGACTATTCTACGAGCAGTACTTC; CDR3aa: CASGLGLFYEQYF
v_gene: TRBV6-5; j_gene: TRBJ1-2; d_gene: NA; abundance: NA; CDR3nt: TGTGCCAGCAGTCAGGAACAGCTCCATGGCTACACCTTC; CDR3aa: CASSQEQLHGYTF
v_gene: TRBV18; j_gene: TRBJ1-2; d_gene: TRBD1; abundance: NA; CDR3nt: TGTGCCAGCTCACCACCGCTAACAGGGGGGGAAGGCTACACCTTC; CDR3aa: CASSPPLTGGEGYTF
v_gene: TRBV10-1; j_gene: TRBJ2-1; d_gene: NA; abundance: NA; CDR3nt: TGCGCCAGCAGTAACACAGACAGCGAGCAGTTCTTC; CDR3aa: CASSNTDSEQFF
v_gene: TRBV6-5; j_gene: TRBJ1-2; d_gene: TRBD1; abundance: NA; CDR3nt: TGTGCCAGCAGCCCCTTCACCCAGGGGGCCTATGGCTACACCTTC; CDR3aa: CASSPFTQGAYGYTF
v_gene: TRBV25-1; j_gene: TRBJ1-6; d_gene: NA; abundance: NA; CDR3nt: TGTGCCACCTCCTTCGGACAGTATAATTCACCCCTCCACTTT; CDR3aa: CATSFGQYNSPLHF
v_gene: TRBV18; j_gene: TRBJ1-5; d_gene: TRBD1; abundance: NA; CDR3nt: TGTGCCAGCTCACCAGGACAGGTTCGGAATCAGCCCCAGCATTTT; CDR3aa: CASSPGQVRNQPQHF
v_gene: TRBV9; j_gene: TRBJ2-7; d_gene: NA; abundance: many; CDR3nt: TGTGCCAGCAGCGTAGGTGAGGGCTTAGGAACCTACGAGCAGTACTTC; CDR3aa: CASSVGEGLGTYEQYF
v_gene: TRBV6-5; j_gene: TRBJ2-7; d_gene: TRBD1; abundance: NA; CDR3nt: TGTGCCAGCAGTTACTCGGCGACAGGGGGCATAGGCGAGCAGTACTTC; CDR3aa: CASSYSATGGIGEQYF
v_gene: TRBV7-9; j_gene: TRBJ2-3; d_gene: NA; abundance: NA; CDR3nt: TGTGCCAGCAGCAGAGGGAAGGATACGCAGTATTTT; CDR3aa: CASSRGKDTQYF
v_gene: TRBV10-1; j_gene: TRBJ1-5; d_gene: NA; abundance: NA; CDR3nt: TGCGCCAGCAGTGGACAGCAGAATCAGCCCCAGCATTTT; CDR3aa: CASSGQQNQPQHF
v_gene: TRBV7-9; j_gene: TRBJ2-6; d_gene: TRBD1; abundance: NA; CDR3nt: TGTGCCAGCAGCTTAGTTGCGACAGGGGGGTCTGGGGCCAACGTCCTGACTTTC; CDR3aa: CASSLVATGGSGANVLTF
v_gene: TRBV11-3; j_gene: TRBJ2-1; d_gene: NA; abundance: NA; CDR3nt: TGTGCCAGCAGCTTAGGGCGGGGCACCTACAATGAGCAGTTCTTC; CDR3aa: CASSLGRGTYNEQFF
v_gene: TRBV18; j_gene: TRBJ2-3; d_gene: TRBD2; abundance: NA; CDR3nt: TGTGCCAGCTCACCCTTGGCTGCGGGGGGGCCATTGGATACGCAGTATTTT; CDR3aa: CASSPLAAGGPLDTQYF
v_gene: TRBV7-2; j_gene: TRBJ2-1; d_gene: NA; abundance: NA; CDR3nt: TGTGCCAGCAGCAAACAAGCGAGCTCCTACAATGAGCAGTTCTTC; CDR3aa: CASSKQASSYNEQFF
v_gene: TRBV29-1; j_gene: TRBJ2-1; d_gene: TRBD2; abundance: NA; CDR3nt: TGCAGCAGCATGGGGGTAAGCGGGGGGATGGATGAGCAGTTCTTC; CDR3aa: CSSMGVSGGMDEQFF
v_gene: TRBV19; j_gene: TRBJ2-7; d_gene: TRBD2; abundance: NA; CDR3nt: TGTGCCAGTAGGGGCTTGAGCGGGAGCTCCTACGAGCAGTACTTC; CDR3aa: CASRGLSGSSYEQYF
v_gene: TRBV18; j_gene: TRBJ2-1; d_gene: TRBD2; abundance: once; CDR3nt: TGTGCCAGCTCATCTCCGGGACTAGCGGGAGGGCCCGTCACCTACAATGAGCAGTTCTTC; CDR3aa: CASSSPGLAGGPVTYNEQFF
v_gene: TRBV9; j_gene: TRBJ1-5; d_gene: NA; abundance: NA; CDR3nt: TGTGCCAGCAGCGTATCCGAGAATCAGCCCCAGCATTTT; CDR3aa: CASSVSENQPQHF
v_gene: TRBV18; j_gene: TRBJ1-4; d_gene: NA; abundance: NA; CDR3nt: TGTGCCAGCTCACCGATGACTCTGGAGGCTAATGAAAAACTGTTTTTT; CDR3aa: CASSPMTLEANEKLFF
v_gene: TRBV5-1; j_gene: TRBJ1-5; d_gene: TRBD1; abundance: NA; CDR3nt: TGCGCCAGCAGACTGGGACAGGGCGGCAATCAGCCCCAGCATTTT; CDR3aa: CASRLGQGGNQPQHF
v_gene: TRBV5-5; j_gene: TRBJ1-3; d_gene: NA; abundance: NA; CDR3nt: TGTGCCAGCAGCTATGACAGGAGCTCTGGAAACACCATATATTTT; CDR3aa: CASSYDRSSGNTIYF
v_gene: TRBV13; j_gene: TRBJ2-7; d_gene: TRBD1; abundance: NA; CDR3nt: TGTGCCAGCAGCTATTCCGGGACAGTCTCCTACGAGCAGTACTTC; CDR3aa: CASSYSGTVSYEQYF
v_gene: TRBV28; j_gene: TRBJ1-1; d_gene: TRBD1; abundance: NA; CDR3nt: TGTGCCAGCAGTAAAGCCGGGACAGCGAACACTGAAGCTTTCTTT; CDR3aa: CASSKAGTANTEAFF
v_gene: TRBV19; j_gene: TRBJ2-2; d_gene: NA; abundance: NA; CDR3nt: TGTGCCAGTAGCCGACAGGTGGCGAACACCGGGGAGCTGTTTTTT; CDR3aa: CASSRQVANTGELFF